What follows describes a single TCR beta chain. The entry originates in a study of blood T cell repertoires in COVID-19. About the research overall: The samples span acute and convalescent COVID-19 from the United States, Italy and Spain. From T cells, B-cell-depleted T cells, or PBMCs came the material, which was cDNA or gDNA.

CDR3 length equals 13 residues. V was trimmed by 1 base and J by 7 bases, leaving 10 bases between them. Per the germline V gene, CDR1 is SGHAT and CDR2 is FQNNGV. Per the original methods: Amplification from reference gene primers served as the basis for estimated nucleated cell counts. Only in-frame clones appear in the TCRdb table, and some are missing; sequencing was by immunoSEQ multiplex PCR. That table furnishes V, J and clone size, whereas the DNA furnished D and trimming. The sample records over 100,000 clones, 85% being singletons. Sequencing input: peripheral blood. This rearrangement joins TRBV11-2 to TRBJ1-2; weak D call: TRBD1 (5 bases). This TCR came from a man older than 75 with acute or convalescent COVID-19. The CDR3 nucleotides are TGTGCCAGCAGCTTAGTCGGGAGGGGTGGCTACACCTTC. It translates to CASSLVGRGGYTF.